This T cell receptor (beta chain) was sequenced during a study of cytomegalovirus exposure and HLA in healthy donors. Study outcomes and limitations: As was reported, the classifier diagnosed cytomegalovirus status with high specificity and sensitivity. Later analysis suggested links between common viral pathogens and several top significant clusters.

As for this clone: Its antigen is as yet unknown.

CDR1 and CDR2 from the germline V gene are MNHNS and SASEGT. The V gene end was trimmed by 2 bases and the J gene end by 2 bases; junction bases not matched to a gene: 9. The CDR3 loop spans 16 amino acids. The PCR employed 60 Vbeta primers together with 13 Jbeta primers. TCRdb's table, derived via immunoSEQ multiplex PCR, lists solely in-frame clones and lacks some. The sample contains roughly 52,000 clones, around 78% of which appear only once. The chain links TRBV6-1 to TRBJ2-7, with 7 bases lining up with TRBD1. The clonotype originates from a female donor in good health and CMV-seronegative. Material for sequencing was PBMCs. The CDR3 DNA reads as TGTGCCAGCAGTGAATCCATGACAGGGACAGCCTACGAGCAGTACTTC. Encoded protein: CASSESMTGTAYEQYF.